A selection of T cell receptor beta chains follows, all from one sample in a study of tumor and adjacent non-tumor tissue in lung cancer. TCRdb independently ran MiXCR on the multiplex PCR reads; one entry per CDR3 protein. The sample records about 110,000 distinct CDR3 sequences, approximately 84% being singletons. The specimen sequenced was lung tumor tissue. Every receptor here comes from a man aged 70 or older with non-small cell lung cancer. Each CDR3 is given with its conserved first and last residue.

cdr3_aa v_call
CSSSYMGRYPYEQYF TRBV6-2/TRBV6-3
CASSLYSMTGTEAFF TRBV11-3
CASSLAESGANVLTF TRBV5-4
CASSETTDTQYF TRBV12-3/TRBV12-4
CASSYSGQGYGYTF TRBV6-5
CVSRRTLAGEGGEQYF TRBV4-1
CASSVLMSLYEQCF TRBV11-2
CANSGGPYEQYF TRBV18
CASCPTDQPQHF TRBV12-3/TRBV12-4
CASSKGTSGSTDTQYF TRBV13
CASSRGLAPDTDTQYF TRBV5-1
CSASTGNSPLHF TRBV20-1
CASSNQALDRQYF TRBV11-1
CASSPVGTGVAGELFF TRBV11-2
CASSLSPVQPQHF TRBV12-3/TRBV12-4
CASKSRQNNEQFF TRBV13
CASSLVSTSAYEQYF TRBV11-3
CASTLTLGTGCYEQYF TRBV12-3/TRBV12-4
CASFSRTGEEPQHF TRBV4-3
CASTDIGSQGLVDEHFF TRBV6-1
CSVEVGGETQHF TRBV29-1
CASSPGLGNTNELSF TRBV6-2/TRBV6-3
CVSSLDSQSGKLFF TRBV11-2
CASSYIPGHLDSALHF TRBV5-4
CASSLGHIKTYEQYF TRBV5-4
CASSFTQGGSTDTQCF TRBV11-2
CASRTRKGFVTEAFF TRBV6-5
CTISPRDRGMGTEAFF TRBV10-2
CASSFPTRGGETQYF TRBV6-1
CSIDPYQSSGEDGCTF TRBV29-1
CASSNQPQYF TRBV6-6
CSADLAGGIGELFF TRBV29-1
CASKQTPSNYEQYF TRBV12-3/TRBV12-4
CSTPGGVADTQYF TRBV20-1
CASSIQTSGRGYTDTQYF TRBV11-2
CACSLGSGTYEQYF TRBV11-2
CASGETTGTGFLTF TRBV6-4
CASSLKLDEKLFF TRBV5-1
CAGSRGRTGELFF TRBV6-5
CASSLEYGQPQHF TRBV11-2
CANSCQYVTSGGPTQYF TRBV5-5
CASSPGTALYKQYF TRBV10-1
CVSSPPARAPTYEQYF TRBV11-2
CASSALKAGELFF TRBV6-1
CASRDGSYNGQFF TRBV10-3
CASDYSRGYELYF TRBV6-6
CASIYCDNEYQPQHF TRBV6-2/TRBV6-3
CASSHSSGTGVYNEQFF TRBV4-1
CTSTLGDGYSF TRBV12-3/TRBV12-4
CASSHGDRRLHGQYF TRBV6-2/TRBV6-3
CASSLGGGRTEAFF TRBV11-2
CAIAETGGADTQYF TRBV12-3/TRBV12-4
CTSSLDPAGDRGEQFF TRBV11-3
CSVTYRTGGYDGQFF TRBV29-1
CNVGGTGELFF TRBV29-1
CASSLDGGVQYF TRBV5-5
CASSLGSGVQERVALSSYNEQFF TRBV4-1